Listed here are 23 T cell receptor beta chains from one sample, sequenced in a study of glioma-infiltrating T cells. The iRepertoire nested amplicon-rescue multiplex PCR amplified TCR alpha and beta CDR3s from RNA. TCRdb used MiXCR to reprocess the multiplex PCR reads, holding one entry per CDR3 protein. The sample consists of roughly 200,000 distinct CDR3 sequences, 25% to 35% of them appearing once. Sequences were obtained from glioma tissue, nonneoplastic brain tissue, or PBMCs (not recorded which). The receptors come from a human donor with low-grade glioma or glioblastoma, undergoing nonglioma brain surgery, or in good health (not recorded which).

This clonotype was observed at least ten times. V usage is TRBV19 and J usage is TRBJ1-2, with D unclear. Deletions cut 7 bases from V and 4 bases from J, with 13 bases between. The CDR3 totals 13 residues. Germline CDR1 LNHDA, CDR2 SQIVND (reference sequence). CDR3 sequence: CASTSRRAYGYTF. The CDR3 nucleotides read TGTGCCAGTACCTCGAGGCGGGCCTATGGCTACACCTTC.

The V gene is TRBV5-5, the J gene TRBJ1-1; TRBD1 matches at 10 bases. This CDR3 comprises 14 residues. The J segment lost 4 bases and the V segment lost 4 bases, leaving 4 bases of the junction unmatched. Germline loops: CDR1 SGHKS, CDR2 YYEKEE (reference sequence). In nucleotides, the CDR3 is TGTGCCAGCAGCCCGTGGACAGGGGGCACTGAAGCTTTCTTT. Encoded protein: CASSPWTGGTEAFF.

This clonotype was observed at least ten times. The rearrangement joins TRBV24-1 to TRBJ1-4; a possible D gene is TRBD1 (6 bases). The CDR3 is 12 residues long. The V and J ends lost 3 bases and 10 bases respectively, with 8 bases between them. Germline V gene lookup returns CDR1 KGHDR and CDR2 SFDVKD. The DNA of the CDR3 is TGTGCCACCAGTGATCTACAGGGAAAACTGTTTTTT. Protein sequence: CATSDLQGKLFF.

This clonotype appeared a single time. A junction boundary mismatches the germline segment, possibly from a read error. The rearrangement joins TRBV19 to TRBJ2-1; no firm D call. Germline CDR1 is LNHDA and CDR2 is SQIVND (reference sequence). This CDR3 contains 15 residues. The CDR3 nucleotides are TGTGCCAGTATTATATGGGGAACTACCTACAATGAGCAGTTCTTC. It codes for CASIIWGTTYNEQFF.

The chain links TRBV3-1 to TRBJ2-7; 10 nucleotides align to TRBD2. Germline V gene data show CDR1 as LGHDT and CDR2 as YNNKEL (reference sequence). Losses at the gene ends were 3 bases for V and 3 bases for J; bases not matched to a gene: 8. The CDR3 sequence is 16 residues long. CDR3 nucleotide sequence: TGTGCCAGCAGCCACACTAGCGGGACTTCTATCTACGAGCAGTACTTC. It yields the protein CASSHTSGTSIYEQYF.

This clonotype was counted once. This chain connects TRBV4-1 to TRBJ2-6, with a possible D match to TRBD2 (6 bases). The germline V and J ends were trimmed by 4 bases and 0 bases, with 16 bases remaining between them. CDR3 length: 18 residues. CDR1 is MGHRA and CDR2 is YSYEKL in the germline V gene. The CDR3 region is CASSRRRAGSSGANVLTF. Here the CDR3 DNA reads TGCGCCAGCAGCCGCCGACGGGCGGGGAGCTCTGGGGCCAACGTCCTGACTTTC.

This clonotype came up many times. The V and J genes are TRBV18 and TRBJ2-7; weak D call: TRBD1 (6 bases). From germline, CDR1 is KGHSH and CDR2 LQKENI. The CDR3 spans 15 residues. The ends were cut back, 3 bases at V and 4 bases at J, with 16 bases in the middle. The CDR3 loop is CASSPQQGALYEQYF. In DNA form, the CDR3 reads TGTGCCAGCTCACCTCAACAGGGTGCTCTATACGAGCAGTACTTC.

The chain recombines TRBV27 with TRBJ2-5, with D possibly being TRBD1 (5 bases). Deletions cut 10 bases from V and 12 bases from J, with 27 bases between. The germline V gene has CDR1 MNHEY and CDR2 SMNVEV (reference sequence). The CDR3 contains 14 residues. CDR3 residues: CATARGRGQEIKYF. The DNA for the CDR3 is TGTGCCACCGCCAGAGGACGCGGACAAGAGATCAAGTACTTC.

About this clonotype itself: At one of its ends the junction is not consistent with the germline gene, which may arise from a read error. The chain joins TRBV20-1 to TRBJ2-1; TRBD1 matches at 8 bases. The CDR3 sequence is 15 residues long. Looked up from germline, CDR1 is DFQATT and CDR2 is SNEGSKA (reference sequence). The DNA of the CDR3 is TGCAGTGCTAGAGATTCAGGGGGCAGTCACAATGAGGAGTTCTTC. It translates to CSARDSGGSHNEEFF.

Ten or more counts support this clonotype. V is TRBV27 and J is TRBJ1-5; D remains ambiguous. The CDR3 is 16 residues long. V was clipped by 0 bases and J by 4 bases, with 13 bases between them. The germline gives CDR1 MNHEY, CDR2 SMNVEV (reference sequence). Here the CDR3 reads CASSLSRQWGNQPQHF. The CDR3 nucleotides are TGTGCCAGCAGTTTATCGCGACAATGGGGTAATCAGCCCCAGCATTTT.

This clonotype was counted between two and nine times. The CDR3 loop reads CATSGSSYNEQFF. The CDR3 DNA reads TGTGCCACCAGTGGGAGCTCCTACAATGAGCAGTTCTTC. V usage is TRBV24-1 and J usage is TRBJ2-1; D call uncertain. Germline V gives CDR1 KGHDR, CDR2 SFDVKD. The length of the CDR3 is 13 residues. Trimming took off 5 bases at V and 0 bases at J, with 4 bases between the two ends.

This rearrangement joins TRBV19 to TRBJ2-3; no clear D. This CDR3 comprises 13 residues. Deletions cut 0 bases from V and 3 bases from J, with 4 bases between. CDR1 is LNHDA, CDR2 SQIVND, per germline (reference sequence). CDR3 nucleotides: TGTGCCAGTAGTATAGATAGGACAGATACGCAGTATTTT. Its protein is CASSIDRTDTQYF.

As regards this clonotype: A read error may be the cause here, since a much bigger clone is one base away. The CDR3 region is CASSRISVGSYNEQFF. DNA for the CDR3: TGTGCCAGCAGCAGAATTAGCGTAGGCTCCTACAATGAGCAGTTCTTC. The rearrangement joins TRBV7-6 to TRBJ2-1; TRBD2 is a possible D gene (5 bases). The V and J ends lost 5 bases and 0 bases respectively, with 14 bases between them. CDR1 SGHVS and CDR2 FNYEAQ come from the germline V gene. CDR3 length: 16 amino acids.

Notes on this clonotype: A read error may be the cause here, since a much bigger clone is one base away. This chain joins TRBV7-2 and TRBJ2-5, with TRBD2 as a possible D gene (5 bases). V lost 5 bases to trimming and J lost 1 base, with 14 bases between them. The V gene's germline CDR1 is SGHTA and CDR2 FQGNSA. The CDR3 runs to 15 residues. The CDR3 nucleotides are TGTGCCAGCAGCCCGGTCGGGAATACCCAAGAGACCCAGTACTTC. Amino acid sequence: CASSPVGNTQETQYF.

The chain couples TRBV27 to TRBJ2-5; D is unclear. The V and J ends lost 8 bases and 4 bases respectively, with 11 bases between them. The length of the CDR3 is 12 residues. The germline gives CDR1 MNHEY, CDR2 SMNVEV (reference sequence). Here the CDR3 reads CASGLLAETQYF. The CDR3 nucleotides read TGTGCCAGCGGCTTATTGGCAGAGACCCAGTACTTC.

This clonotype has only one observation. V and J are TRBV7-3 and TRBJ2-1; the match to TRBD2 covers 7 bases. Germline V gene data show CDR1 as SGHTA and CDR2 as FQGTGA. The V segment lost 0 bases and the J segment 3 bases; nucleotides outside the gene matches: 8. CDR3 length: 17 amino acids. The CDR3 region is CASSLTAASGLYNEQFF. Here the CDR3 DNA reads TGTGCCAGCAGCTTAACGGCGGCTAGCGGCCTCTACAATGAGCAGTTCTTC.

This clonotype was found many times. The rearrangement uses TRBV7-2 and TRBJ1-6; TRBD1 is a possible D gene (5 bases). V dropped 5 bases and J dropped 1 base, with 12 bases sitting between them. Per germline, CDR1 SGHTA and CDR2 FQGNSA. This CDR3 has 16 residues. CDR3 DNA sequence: TGTGCCAGCAGCGCCCTAGCAGGGTCCTATAATTCACCCCTCCACTTT. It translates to CASSALAGSYNSPLHF.

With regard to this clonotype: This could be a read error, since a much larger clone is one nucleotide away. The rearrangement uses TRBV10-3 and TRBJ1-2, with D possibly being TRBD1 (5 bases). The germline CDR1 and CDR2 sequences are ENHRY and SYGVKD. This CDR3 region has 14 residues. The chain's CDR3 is CAISPLDSNYGDTF. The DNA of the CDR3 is TGTGCCATCAGTCCCTTAGACAGCAACTATGGCGACACCTTC.

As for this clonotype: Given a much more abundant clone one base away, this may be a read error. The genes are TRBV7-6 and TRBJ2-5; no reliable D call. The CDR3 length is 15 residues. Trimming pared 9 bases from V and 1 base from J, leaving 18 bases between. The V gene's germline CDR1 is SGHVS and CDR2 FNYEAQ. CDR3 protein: CARSSFGGSQETQYF. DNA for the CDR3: TGTGCCAGAAGCAGCTTTGGCGGCAGCCAAGAGACCCAGTACTTC.

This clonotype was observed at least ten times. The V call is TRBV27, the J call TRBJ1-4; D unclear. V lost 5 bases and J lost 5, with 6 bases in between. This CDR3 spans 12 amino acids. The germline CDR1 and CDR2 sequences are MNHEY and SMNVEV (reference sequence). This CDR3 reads CASSARNEKLFF. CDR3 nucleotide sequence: TGTGCCAGCAGTGCCAGGAATGAAAAACTGTTTTTT.

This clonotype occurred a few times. CDR3 loop: CASSPGGFTYEQYF. The CDR3 nucleotides are TGTGCCAGCAGCCCGGGAGGCTTTACCTACGAGCAGTACTTC. The chain uses TRBV5-6 and TRBJ2-7; the match to TRBD2 covers 7 bases. CDR1 and CDR2 (germline): SGHDT, YYEEEE. V shed 4 bases and J 2 bases; nucleotides not matched to a gene: 6. The CDR3 is 14 residues long.

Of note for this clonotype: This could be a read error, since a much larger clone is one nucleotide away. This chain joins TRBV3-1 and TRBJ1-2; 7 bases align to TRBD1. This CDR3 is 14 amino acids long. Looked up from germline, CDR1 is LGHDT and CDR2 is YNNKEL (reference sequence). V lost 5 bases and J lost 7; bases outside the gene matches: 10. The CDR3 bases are TGTGCCAGCAGCAGCAGGGACAGCGAGCTTGGCTACACCTTC. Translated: CASSSRDSELGYTF.

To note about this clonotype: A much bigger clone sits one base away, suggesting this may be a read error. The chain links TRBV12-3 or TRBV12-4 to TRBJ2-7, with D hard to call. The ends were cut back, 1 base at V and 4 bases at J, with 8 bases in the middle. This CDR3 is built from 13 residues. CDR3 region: CASSLVPTYEQYF. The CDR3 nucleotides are TGTGCCAGCAGTTTAGTACCCACTTACGAGCAGTACTTC.